The source of this T cell receptor beta chain is a study of T cell repertoires in cytomegalovirus infection. Study overall: Selected CMV epitopes included recently identified HLA-C-restricted ones as well as well-studied HLA-B-restricted ones.

TCRdb fed the reads into MiXCR, producing one record per CDR3 protein. Of roughly 500,000 distinct CDR3 sequences in the sample, more than 40% were seen once. Trimming removed 1 base from V and 3 bases from J, with 15 bases in between. This CDR3 spans 16 amino acids. Germline CDR1 reads MGHRA; CDR2 reads YSYEKL. Study-wide results and caveats: Dominating the ex vivo response were HLA-C-restricted CMV-specific TCR beta clonotypes. CMV carriers having the relevant HLA were flagged by cumulative public TCR beta family frequency.

This clonotype was observed a few times. Its antigen remains unidentified. This chain uses TRBV4-1 with TRBJ2-5; perhaps TRBD1 as D (5 bases). Here the sequenced sample was cultured PBMCs, taken from culture after CMV antigen stimulation. The TCR was taken from a human donor in good health (CMV status not recorded). Some clones in this sample may be carry-over from other donors' samples. CDR3 protein: CASSQGIGANKETQYF. For the CDR3, the DNA is TGCGCCAGCAGCCAAGGGATAGGGGCGAACAAAGAGACCCAGTACTTC.